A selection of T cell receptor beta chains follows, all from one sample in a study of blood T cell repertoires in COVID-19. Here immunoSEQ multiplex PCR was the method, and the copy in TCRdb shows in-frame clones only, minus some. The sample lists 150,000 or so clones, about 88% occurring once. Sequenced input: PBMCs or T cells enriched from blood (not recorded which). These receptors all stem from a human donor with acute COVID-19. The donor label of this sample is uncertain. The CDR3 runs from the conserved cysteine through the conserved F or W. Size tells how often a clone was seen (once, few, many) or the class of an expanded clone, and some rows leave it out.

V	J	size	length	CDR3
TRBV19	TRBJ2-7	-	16	CASSIDRARGTYEQYF
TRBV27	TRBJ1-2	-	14	CASSSSRANYGYTF
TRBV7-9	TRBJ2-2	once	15	CASSSRDRDTGELFF
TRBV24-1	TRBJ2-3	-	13	CATSGLASDTQYF
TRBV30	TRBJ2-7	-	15	CAWIWGPIRRYEQYF
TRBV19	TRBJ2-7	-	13	CASSIMAGVEQYF
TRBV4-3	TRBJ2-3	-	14	CASSPGGGTDTQYF
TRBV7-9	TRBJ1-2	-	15	CASSPPPGINYGYTF
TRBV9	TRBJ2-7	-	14	CASSGGLFRSEQYF
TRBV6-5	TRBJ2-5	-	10	CASSRETQYF
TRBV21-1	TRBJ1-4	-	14	CASSLPDSSEKLFF
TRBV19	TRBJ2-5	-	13	CASMRSGGETQYF
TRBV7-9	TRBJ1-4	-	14	CASSYTLTNEKLFF
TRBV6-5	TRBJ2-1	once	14	CASSYQGNYNEQFF
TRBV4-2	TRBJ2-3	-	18	CASSQAEGRGPNTDTQYF
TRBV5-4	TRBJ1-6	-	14	CASRRGLPNSPLHF
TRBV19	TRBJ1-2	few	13	CATARGLGEGYTF
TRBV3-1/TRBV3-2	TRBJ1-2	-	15	CASSRRQGKIRGYTF
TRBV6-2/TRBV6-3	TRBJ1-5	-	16	CASSYGRGLSNQPQHF
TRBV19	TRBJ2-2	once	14	CASSGGVPTGELFF
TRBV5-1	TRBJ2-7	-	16	CASSLGRPAEGYEQYF
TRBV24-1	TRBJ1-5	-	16	CATSDADQGSNQPQHF
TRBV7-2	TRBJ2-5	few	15	CASSSYRVPQETQYF
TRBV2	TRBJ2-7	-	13	CAGQAPGEYEQYF
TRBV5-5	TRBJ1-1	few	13	CASSLSIGTEAFF
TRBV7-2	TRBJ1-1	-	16	CASSPGQLRSGTEAFF
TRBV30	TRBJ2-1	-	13	CAHAGTGGKEQFF
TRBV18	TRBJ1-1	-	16	CASSPATGGIRTEAFF
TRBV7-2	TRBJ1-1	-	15	CASSLSGHRNTEAFF
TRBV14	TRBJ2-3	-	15	CASSRQALSTDTQYF
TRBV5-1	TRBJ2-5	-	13	CASSPLPQETQYF
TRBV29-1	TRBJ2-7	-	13	CSVVFRRTYEQYF
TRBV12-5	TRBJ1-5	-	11	CASGPLEPQHF
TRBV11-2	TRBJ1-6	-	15	CASSILGQANSPLHF
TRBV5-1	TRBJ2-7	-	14	CASSFGAGSYEQYF
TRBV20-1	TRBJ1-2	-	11	CSASTGYGYTF
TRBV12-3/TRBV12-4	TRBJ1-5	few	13	CASSFGGNQPQHF
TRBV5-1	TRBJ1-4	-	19	CASSLRPVNLVGTNEKLFF
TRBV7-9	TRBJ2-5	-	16	CASSFRTSGDQETQYF
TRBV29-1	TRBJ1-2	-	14	CSVEDLLQSYGYTF
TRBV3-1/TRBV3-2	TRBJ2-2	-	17	CASSQGASGGADGELFF
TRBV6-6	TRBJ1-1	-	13	CASLGVSSTEAFF
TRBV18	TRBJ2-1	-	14	CASSPASDYNEQFF
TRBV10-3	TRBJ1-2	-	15	CAAINPDHYQGGYTF
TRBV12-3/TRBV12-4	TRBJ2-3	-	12	CASRYRGDTQYF
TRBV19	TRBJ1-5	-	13	CASSILAGQPQHF
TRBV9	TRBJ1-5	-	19	CASSARTGTGQRSNQPQHF
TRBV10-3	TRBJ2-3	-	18	CAISESPPGTTQGDTQYF
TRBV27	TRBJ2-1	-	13	CASSLDSYNEQFF
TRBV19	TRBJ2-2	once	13	CASGQLNTGELFF
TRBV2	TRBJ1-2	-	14	CASSEIGESAGYTF
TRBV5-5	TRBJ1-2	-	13	CASSLWAGHFYTF
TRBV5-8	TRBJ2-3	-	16	CASSGGSLAYTDTQYF
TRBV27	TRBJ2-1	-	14	CASSLSHEGDEQFF
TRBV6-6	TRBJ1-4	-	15	CASSSSMRGKEKLFF
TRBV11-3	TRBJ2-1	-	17	CASSRGTSGGPNNEQFF
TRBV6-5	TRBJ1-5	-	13	CATRGGSNQPQHF